This T cell receptor (beta chain) was captured by sequencing in a study of blood T cell repertoires in COVID-19. On the study more broadly: Sites in the United States, Italy and Spain provided acute and convalescent COVID-19 samples. The cDNA or gDNA used as material had been derived from T cells, B-cell-depleted T cells, or PBMCs.

J lost 4 bases, V lost 1 base, and 8 bases had no gene match. Germline CDR1 reads SGHDT; CDR2 reads YYEEEE. The CDR3 is 15 residues long. Per the original methods: By means of reference gene primer amplification, nucleated cell counts were estimated. Generated by immunoSEQ multiplex PCR, the TCRdb table keeps only in-frame clones and is missing some. That table supplies the V and J calls and clone size; D and trimming were determined from the DNA. This sample has about 190,000 clones; 65% to 80% occur once, and the top ten carry around an eighth. This receptor was taken from a woman aged 45-65 years with acute or convalescent COVID-19. The sample was peripheral blood. The gene calls are TRBV5-6 and TRBJ2-7, with 7 bases fitting TRBD2. The CDR3 spells CASSLSRASGYEQYF. The DNA for the CDR3 is TGTGCCAGCAGCTTGAGTAGGGCTAGCGGATACGAGCAGTACTTC.